The present TCR beta chain was sequenced within a study of blood T cell repertoires in COVID-19. Here immunoSEQ multiplex PCR was the method, and the copy in TCRdb shows in-frame clones only, minus some. The sample lists roughly 300,000 clones; more than 80% were seen once. The sample consisted of peripheral blood. The sequence was obtained from a woman in her 30s with COVID-19, enrolled during active disease.

The CDR3 DNA follows: TGTGCCAGCAGCTCGAACAGCGGGGGGAACACTGAAGCTTTCTTT. Translating it yields CASSSNSGGNTEAFF. The chain combines TRBV7-3 with TRBJ1-1; D perhaps matches TRBD1 (5 bases). V was shortened by 4 bases and J by 1 base, with 13 bases between the two germline ends. The CDR3 is 15 residues long. Germline values: CDR1 SGHTA, CDR2 FQGTGA.